This entry describes one T cell receptor (beta chain). Assay used: immunoSEQ multiplex PCR; TCRdb lists only in-frame clones, some missing. The sample contains about 170,000 clones, around 79% of which appear only once. This sample was taken from a study of blood T cell repertoires in COVID-19. The germline CDR1 and CDR2 sequences are MNHEY and SVGAGI. The CDR3 runs 14 residues. After removal of 7 bases from V and 0 bases from J, the junction contained 3 bases not matched to a gene. The chain joins TRBV6-5 to TRBJ2-7; 10 positions agree with TRBD2. The TCR originated in a woman in her 70s in a cohort exposed to, infected with or recovered from COVID-19 (not recorded which). Material: PBMCs or T cells enriched from blood (not recorded which). CDR3 amino acids: CASTGLANSYEQYF. The DNA of the CDR3 is TGTGCCAGCACGGGACTAGCGAACTCCTACGAGCAGTACTTC.